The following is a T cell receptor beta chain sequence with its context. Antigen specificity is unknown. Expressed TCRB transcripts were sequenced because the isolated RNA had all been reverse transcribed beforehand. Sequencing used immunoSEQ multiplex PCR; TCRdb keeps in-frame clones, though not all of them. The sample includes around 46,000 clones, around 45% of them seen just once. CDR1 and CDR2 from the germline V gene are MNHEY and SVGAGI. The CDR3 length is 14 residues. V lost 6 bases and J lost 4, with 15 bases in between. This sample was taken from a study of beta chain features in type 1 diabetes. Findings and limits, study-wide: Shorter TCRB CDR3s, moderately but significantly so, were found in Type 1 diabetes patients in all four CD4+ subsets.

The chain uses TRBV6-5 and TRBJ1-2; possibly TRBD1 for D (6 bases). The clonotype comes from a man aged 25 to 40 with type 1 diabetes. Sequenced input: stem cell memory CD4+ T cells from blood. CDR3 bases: TGTGCCAGCAGCAGCGCGGGGGGGGCCTATGGCTACACCTTC. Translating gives CASSSAGGAYGYTF.